The 13 T cell receptor beta chains below come from one sample, sequenced in a study of CD8 T cells in Susac syndrome. With random hexamers, roughly 0.5 to 1 ug RNA was reverse transcribed. TCRdb re-called the immunoSEQ multiplex PCR reads with MiXCR, one entry per CDR3 protein. This sample has under 200,000 distinct CDR3 sequences, with around 94% found just once. The sample taken for sequencing was CD4+ T cells from PBMCs. The receptors shown here come from a human donor in good health.

The V gene is TRBV20-1, the J gene TRBJ2-7; perhaps TRBD2 as D (6 bases). The germline CDR1 and CDR2 sequences are DFQATT and SNEGSKA (reference sequence). V gave up 0 bases and J gave up 7 bases, with 13 bases separating them. CDR3 length: 13 residues. The CDR3 bases are TGCAGTGCTAGAGATCGTGCAGGGAGGGAGCAGTACTTC. This translates into CSARDRAGREQYF.

The rearrangement uses TRBV11-1 and TRBJ2-1; D is ambiguous. CDR1 and CDR2 from the germline V gene are SGHAT and FQDESV (reference sequence). The V and J ends lost 4 bases and 10 bases respectively, with 8 bases between them. The CDR3 spans 11 residues. The CDR3 protein is CASSSSLEQFF. CDR3 in DNA: TGTGCCAGCAGCTCCAGCCTCGAGCAGTTCTTC. The whole variable domain, filled in from reference TRBV11-1 and TRBJ2-1, reads EAEVAQSPRYKITEKSQAVAFWCDPISGHATLYWYRQILGQGPELLVQFQDESVVDDSQLPKDRFSAERLKGVDSTLKIQPAELGDSAMYLCASSSSLEQFFGPGTRLTVL.

The chain recombines TRBV6-5 with TRBJ1-5, with TRBD1 as a possible D gene (5 bases). Between the trimmed V and J ends, which lost 9 bases and 4 bases, there was a span of 13 bases. CDR1 is MNHEY and CDR2 is SVGAGI in the germline V gene. The CDR3 runs 13 residues. The CDR3 DNA is TGTGCCAGTCGCCGGGACGGAAATCAGCCCCAGCATTTT. Translated, it gives CASRRDGNQPQHF.

The chain is built from TRBV24-1 and TRBJ2-1; D unclear. CDR1 and CDR2 from the germline V gene are KGHDR and SFDVKD. This CDR3 has 18 amino acids. Trimming stripped 3 bases from V and 0 bases from J, with 17 bases between. CDR3 in amino acids: CATSDTSHQSSSYNEQFF. The CDR3 DNA reads as TGTGCCACCAGTGATACATCCCACCAGTCGAGCTCCTACAATGAGCAGTTCTTC.

V is TRBV6-2 or TRBV6-3 and J is TRBJ2-1; D is uncertain. This CDR3 is 12 amino acids long. The V end lost 6 bases, the J end lost 10 bases, and 13 bases lay between the germline ends. The germline V gene encodes CDR1 MNHEY and CDR2 SVGEGT. CDR3 coding DNA: TGTGCCAGCAGCTCTAGGACGGGCGAGCAGTTCTTC. Translated, it gives CASSSRTGEQFF.

The rearrangement uses TRBV7-9 and TRBJ1-4; TRBD1 matches at 10 bases. The length of the CDR3 is 16 residues. The V gene's germline CDR1 is SEHNR and CDR2 FQNEAQ (reference sequence). V trimming: 4 bases; J trimming: 0 bases; junction bases outside the gene matches: 2. CDR3 in amino acids: CASSWGTGATNEKLFF. The DNA for the CDR3 is TGTGCCAGCAGCTGGGGGACAGGGGCAACTAATGAAAAACTGTTTTTT.

V usage is TRBV28 and J usage is TRBJ2-7, with D possibly matching TRBD1 (6 bases). V was pared by 6 bases and J by 5 bases, with 17 bases between. The CDR3 has 14 amino acids. CDR1 MDHEN and CDR2 SYDVKM come from the germline V gene. CDR3 amino acids: CASRLQGLSHEQYF. In DNA form, the CDR3 reads TGTGCCAGCAGACTACAGGGTCTGTCCCACGAGCAGTACTTC. Full variable domain (rest looked up from reference TRBV28 and TRBJ2-7): DVKVTQSSRYLVKRTGEKVFLECVQDMDHENMFWYRQDPGLGLRLIYFSYDVKMKEKGDIPEGYSVSREKKERFSLILESASTNQTSMYLCASRLQGLSHEQYFGPGTRLTVT.

The chain has TRBV20-1 and TRBJ2-7; a weak D match, TRBD1 (6 bases). Germline V lookup: CDR1 DFQATT, CDR2 SNEGSKA (reference sequence). V lost 1 base and J lost 2, with 15 bases in between. The CDR3 contains 15 residues. The CDR3 DNA is TGCAGTGCTAGAGCCCTGGATAGGGGGACCTACGAGCAGTACTTC. Its translation: CSARALDRGTYEQYF.

The chain employs TRBV4-3 and TRBJ1-4, with a tentative D call TRBD1 (6 bases). This CDR3 spans 17 amino acids. With 0 bases removed from V and 7 bases from J, the gap between germline ends came to 18 bases. Germline V CDR1 and CDR2: LGHNA, YSLEER. This chain's CDR3 is CASSQDSAGEAGEKLFF. The CDR3 DNA is TGCGCCAGCAGCCAAGATTCGGCAGGGGAGGCGGGTGAAAAACTGTTTTTT.

The chain couples TRBV29-1 to TRBJ2-3; 15 bases match TRBD2. Germline trimming cut 5 bases from V and 6 bases from J; bases unmatched to any gene: 9. This CDR3 has 16 amino acids. Germline CDR1 SQVTM, CDR2 ANQGSEA. In DNA form, the CDR3 reads TGCAGCGTTTTCCCGGGACTAGCGGGGGGATGGGATACGCAGTATTTT. It is translated as CSVFPGLAGGWDTQYF.

This clonotype appeared a single time. This chain links TRBV29-1 with TRBJ2-2, with 13 bases that match TRBD2. The CDR3 has 15 residues. V was pared by 6 bases and J by 5 bases, with 6 bases of the junction left unmatched. Germline CDR1 and CDR2: SQVTM and ANQGSEA. The CDR3 sequence is CSVTSGGALTGELFF. DNA for the CDR3: TGCAGCGTAACTAGCGGGGGGGCCCTGACCGGGGAGCTGTTTTTT.

This chain uses TRBV20-1 with TRBJ1-2; tentative D call: TRBD1 (6 bases). V was pared by 1 base and J by 4 bases, with 10 bases between. This CDR3 has 13 residues. The germline V gene has CDR1 DFQATT and CDR2 SNEGSKA (reference sequence). In DNA, the CDR3 is TGCAGTGCTAGAGCACAGGGCGGCTATGGCTACACCTTC. Protein product: CSARAQGGYGYTF.

The rearrangement joins TRBV29-1 to TRBJ2-1; 7 nucleotides match TRBD1. The CDR3 covers 13 residues. Germline V CDR1 and CDR2: SQVTM, ANQGSEA. The V gene end was trimmed by 6 bases and the J gene end by 0 bases; junction bases not matched to a gene: 2. Here the CDR3 DNA reads TGCAGCGTGGGACAGCACTCCTACAATGAGCAGTTCTTC. It translates to CSVGQHSYNEQFF.